The next 27 T cell receptor beta chains were all read from a single sample in a study of T cell responses to AZD1222 COVID-19 vaccine. TCRdb keeps only in-frame clones here, not all; method: immunoSEQ multiplex PCR. The table has approximately 100,000 clones, roughly 84% seen once. Sequenced material: peripheral blood, taken on day 0 of AZD1222 vaccination. The receptors were sampled from an adult in good health.

V is TRBV11-3 and J is TRBJ2-3, with 8 bases aligning to TRBD1. Germline V gene lookup returns CDR1 SGHNT and CDR2 YENEEA. The CDR3 sequence is 14 residues long. J lost 5 bases, V lost 1 base, and 2 bases had no gene match. The CDR3 loop is CASSLATGEDTQYF. In nucleotides, the CDR3 is TGTGCCAGCAGCTTAGCGACAGGGGAAGATACGCAGTATTTT.

This chain links TRBV28 with TRBJ2-3; TRBD2 aligns across 14 bases. The CDR3 is 17 residues long. The V gene end was trimmed by 6 bases and the J gene end by 4 bases; junction bases not matched to a gene: 9. Germline CDR1 and CDR2: MDHEN and SYDVKM. In DNA form, the CDR3 reads TGTGCCAGCAGACGGGGACTAGCGGGAGATTGGTCAGATACGCAGTATTTT. It is translated as CASRRGLAGDWSDTQYF.

The J gene is TRBJ2-3, the V gene TRBV3-1 (or the pseudogene TRBV3-2); tentatively, D is TRBD1 (6 bases). The CDR3 runs to 15 residues. The germline V gene has CDR1 LGHDT and CDR2 YNNKEL (reference sequence). Trimming removed 0 bases from V and 2 bases from J, with 9 bases in between. The CDR3 is CASSQEDRNTDTQYF. CDR3 sequence (DNA): TGTGCCAGCAGCCAAGAAGACAGGAACACAGATACGCAGTATTTT.

The rearrangement joins TRBV14 to TRBJ1-1; 8 bases line up with TRBD1. V gave up 4 bases and J gave up 10 bases; unmatched junction bases: 8. This CDR3 has 13 amino acids. CDR1 and CDR2 (germline): SGHDN, FVKESK. CDR3 sequence reads: CASSPQGGRGAFF. The CDR3 region has the DNA TGTGCCAGCAGCCCACAGGGGGGTCGGGGAGCTTTCTTT.

The rearrangement joins TRBV30 to TRBJ2-7, with D possibly being TRBD1 (6 bases). Germline V gene data show CDR1 as GTSNPN and CDR2 as SVGIG (reference sequence). CDR3 length: 14 amino acids. Between the trimmed V and J ends, which lost 3 bases and 3 bases, there was a span of 15 bases. For the CDR3, the DNA is TGTGCCTGGAGCCGGGACACACGCCTCTACGAGCAGTACTTC. Translation gives CAWSRDTRLYEQYF. Combining the CDR3 with reference TRBV30 and TRBJ2-7 gives the whole variable domain SQTIHQWPATLVQPVGSPLSLECTVEGTSNPNLYWYRQAAGRGLQLLFYSVGIGQISSEVPQNLSASRPQDRQFILSSKKLLLSDSGFYLCAWSRDTRLYEQYFGPGTRLTVT.

V gene TRBV28 combines with J gene TRBJ1-6; 10 bases align to TRBD1. V gave up 4 bases and J gave up 14 bases; unmatched junction bases: 5. The CDR3 length is 13 residues. Germline V gives CDR1 MDHEN, CDR2 SYDVKM. The CDR3 is CASSSPGQGSLHF. The CDR3 DNA reads as TGTGCCAGCAGTTCACCGGGACAGGGGTCCCTCCACTTT.

The chain couples TRBV7-2 to TRBJ2-5; 10 bases match TRBD2. This CDR3 has 15 residues. Trimming took 5 bases from V and 5 from J; bases not matched to a gene: 8. CDR1 and CDR2 (germline): SGHTA, FQGNSA. The CDR3 sequence is CASSPPLAGDETQYF. The CDR3 coding sequence is TGTGCCAGCAGCCCCCCTCTAGCGGGAGATGAGACCCAGTACTTC.

A word on this clone: The same CDR3 is also encoded by other DNA sequences in this sample. The gene calls are TRBV7-2 and TRBJ1-4; 7 nucleotides agree with TRBD1. With 1 base clipped from V and 8 bases from J, the junction kept 4 bases outside the gene matches. This CDR3 is built from 14 residues. Germline V gene lookup returns CDR1 SGHTA and CDR2 FQGNSA. CDR3 in amino acids: CASSLGQGREKLFF. In DNA form, the CDR3 reads TGTGCCAGCAGCTTAGGACAGGGTAGAGAAAAACTGTTTTTT. The full variable domain, its missing parts supplied by reference TRBV7-2 and TRBJ1-4, is GAGVSQSPSNKVTEKGKDVELRCDPISGHTALYWYRQSLGQGLEFLIYFQGNSAPDKSGLPSDRFSAERTGGSVSTLTIQRTQQEDSAVYLCASSLGQGREKLFFGSGTQLSVL.

As regards this clone: The same CDR3 is also encoded by other DNA sequences in this sample. The V gene is TRBV5-6, the J gene TRBJ2-7; 7 nucleotides agree with TRBD1. The V gene end was trimmed by 3 bases and the J gene end by 4 bases; junction bases not matched to a gene: 4. The CDR3 sequence is 13 residues long. In germline, CDR1 is SGHDT, CDR2 YYEEEE. The CDR3 bases are TGTGCCAGCAGCTCGACAGGGCGGTACGAGCAGTACTTC. This codes for CASSSTGRYEQYF.

The gene calls are TRBV7-2 and TRBJ2-7, with a weak D call TRBD2 (7 bases). The CDR3 consists of 18 residues. Trimming cost V 0 bases and J 2 bases, with 20 bases left between them. The germline gives CDR1 SGHTA, CDR2 FQGNSA. CDR3 protein: CASSLAQWGGGFPYEQYF. The CDR3 DNA reads as TGTGCCAGCAGCTTAGCGCAGTGGGGGGGCGGTTTTCCCTACGAGCAGTACTTC.

The chain joins TRBV4-3 to TRBJ1-3, with a tentative D call TRBD1 (6 bases). The length of the CDR3 is 18 residues. Trimming took 3 bases from V and 2 from J, leaving 20 bases between them. CDR1 and CDR2 from the germline V gene are LGHNA and YSLEER. The CDR3 DNA sequence: TGCGCCAGCAGCCACCTTGGAGCAGGGTCAGGGGCTGGAAACACCATATATTTT. This encodes CASSHLGAGSGAGNTIYF.

The chain couples TRBV19 to TRBJ2-7; tentatively, D is TRBD2 (7 bases). The germline CDR1 and CDR2 sequences are LNHDA and SQIVND (reference sequence). The CDR3 length is 15 residues. V was clipped by 5 bases and J by 4 bases, with 18 bases between them. The CDR3 spells CASSLNREGQYEQYF. The CDR3 nucleotides read TGTGCCAGTAGTTTAAACAGGGAGGGACAATACGAGCAGTACTTC.

The CDR3 sequence is CASSSTGWRYGYTF. The CDR3 nucleotides read TGTGCCAGCAGTTCGACAGGGTGGAGGTATGGCTACACCTTC. The V and J genes are TRBV27 and TRBJ1-2; 7 nucleotides line up with TRBD1. This CDR3 is 14 amino acids long. The V and J ends lost 4 bases and 5 bases, in that order; junction bases with no gene match: 7. CDR1 is MNHEY, CDR2 SMNVEV, per germline (reference sequence).

V gene TRBV5-7 combines with J gene TRBJ1-5; maybe TRBD1 (5 bases). TRBV5-7 is an open reading frame whose function is uncertain. V was shortened by 0 bases and J by 7 bases, with 20 bases between the two germline ends. The CDR3 runs 17 residues. The CDR3 loop is CASSLGGHPGLEQPQHF. CDR3 sequence (DNA): TGTGCCAGCAGCTTGGGTGGGCACCCGGGGCTTGAGCAGCCCCAGCATTTT.

The rearrangement joins TRBV9 to TRBJ2-3; D may be TRBD1 or TRBD2 (7 bases each). The CDR3 covers 17 residues. The V end lost 3 bases, the J end lost 8 bases, and 25 bases lay between the germline ends. Looked up from germline, CDR1 is SGDLS and CDR2 is YYNGEE. The CDR3 loop reads CASSEFPTSPQGGTQYF. The CDR3 coding sequence is TGTGCCAGCAGCGAATTCCCGACTAGCCCTCAGGGGGGTACGCAGTATTTT.

The chain couples TRBV6-5 to TRBJ1-1, with TRBD1 matching over 10 bases. V lost 3 bases and J lost 10; bases outside the gene matches: 14. This CDR3 has 16 amino acids. Germline loops: CDR1 MNHEY, CDR2 SVGAGI. DNA for the CDR3: TGTGCCAGCAGTTATACAGCCGGGACAGGGGATAGACCAGCTTTCTTT. It specifies CASSYTAGTGDRPAFF.

On this clone itself: No conserved phenylalanine or tryptophan is present at the end of the CDR3, so a read error is the likely explanation. The DNA is left out, because the CDR3 cannot be placed on it with certainty; the CDR3 is given as TCRdb lists it. V and J are TRBV21-1 and TRBJ2-7; TRBD2 is the table's D call and was not checked against the DNA. TRBV21-1 is shown as a pseudogene. Both ends counted, the CDR3 spans 10 residues. The CDR3 loop reads CASSKRETPE.

This chain joins TRBV28 and TRBJ1-5; D uncertain. The germline V and J ends were trimmed by 8 bases and 6 bases, with 8 bases remaining between them. The germline CDR1 and CDR2 sequences are MDHEN and SYDVKM. The CDR3 extends over 11 amino acids. The CDR3 region is CASGRGQPQHF. The CDR3 nucleotides read TGTGCCAGCGGACGGGGTCAGCCCCAGCATTTT.

The chain is built from TRBV19 and TRBJ1-6; D is unclear. Trimming took off 6 bases at V and 6 bases at J, with 15 bases between the two ends. Germline-derived CDR1 and CDR2 are LNHDA and SQIVND (reference sequence). This CDR3 contains 15 residues. CDR3 nucleotides: TGTGCCAGTAGCCTAAGGACGGAGTCTAATTCACCCCTCCACTTT. It encodes CASSLRTESNSPLHF.

The genes are TRBV19 and TRBJ1-1; D not certain. Germline CDR1 LNHDA, CDR2 SQIVND (reference sequence). There are 15 residues in the CDR3. Trimming stripped 1 base from V and 1 base from J, with 10 bases between. DNA of the CDR3: TGTGCCAGTAGTATAGGGTCAGTGACGAACACTGAAGCTTTCTTT. Translation gives CASSIGSVTNTEAFF. The full variable domain, in which reference TRBV19 and TRBJ1-1 provide the parts outside the CDR3, is DGGITQSPKYLFRKEGQNVTLSCEQNLNHDAMYWYRQDPGQGLRLIYYSQIVNDFQKGDIAEGYSVSREKKESFPLTVTSAQKNPTAFYLCASSIGSVTNTEAFFGQGTRLTVV.

The CDR3 protein is CASSFPPRGHGYTF. As DNA, the CDR3 is TGCGCCAGCTCTTTCCCTCCCCGGGGTCATGGCTACACCTTC. The V call is TRBV10-1, the J call TRBJ1-2; D remains unclear. The CDR3 is 14 amino acids. Trimming shortened V by 8 bases and J by 6 bases, and 19 bases separated the two germline ends. Looked up from germline, CDR1 is WNHNN and CDR2 is SYGVQD (reference sequence).

This chain connects TRBV29-1 to TRBJ2-7; D perhaps matches TRBD2 (5 bases). The V gene's germline CDR1 is SQVTM and CDR2 ANQGSEA. V shed 7 bases and J shed 0 bases, with 13 bases lying between them. The CDR3 has 13 amino acids. The CDR3 nucleotides are TGCAGCGGAATCCCCGACTACTCCTACGAGCAGTACTTC. This encodes CSGIPDYSYEQYF.

This clone showed up just once. The chain recombines TRBV6-5 with TRBJ2-7; D might be TRBD1 (6 bases). Germline values: CDR1 MNHEY, CDR2 SVGAGI. The CDR3 has 15 residues. Deletions cut 2 bases from V and 2 bases from J, with 13 bases between. DNA for the CDR3: TGTGCCAGCAGTTACGCGGCAGGGGTCGCCTACGAGCAGTACTTC. Amino acid sequence: CASSYAAGVAYEQYF.

This chain links TRBV2 with TRBJ1-4; a weak D match, TRBD1 (6 bases). Trimming left V 4 bases short and J 10 bases short, with 16 bases between. From germline, CDR1 is SNHLY and CDR2 FYNNEI. This CDR3 comprises 14 residues. The CDR3 coding sequence is TGTGCCAGCAGTGCCCGACAGGAGATTGGAAAACTGTTTTTT. It translates to CASSARQEIGKLFF.

The chain has TRBV15 and TRBJ1-2; D perhaps matches TRBD1 (5 bases). The CDR3 is made up of 13 amino acids. The V gene lost 1 base and the J gene lost 3 bases, with 6 bases spanning the gap. Per the germline V gene, CDR1 is LNHNV and CDR2 is YYDKDF (reference sequence). The CDR3 DNA follows: TGTGCCACCAGCAGAGGGGGCGACTATGGCTACACCTTC. It translates to CATSRGGDYGYTF.

There are a few counts of this clone. The chain joins TRBV6-5 to TRBJ2-7; no clear D. V was clipped by 11 bases and J by 3 bases, with 11 bases between them. This CDR3 is 11 amino acids long. In germline, CDR1 is MNHEY, CDR2 SVGAGI. CDR3 DNA sequence: TGTGCCGGCCGAAGTTTCTACGAGCAGTACTTC. This codes for CAGRSFYEQYF.

This chain uses TRBV7-3 with TRBJ1-1, with D possibly TRBD1 on 6 matching bases. V dropped 5 bases and J dropped 0 bases, with 13 bases sitting between them. The germline CDR1 and CDR2 sequences are SGHTA and FQGTGA. The CDR3 is 15 amino acids. The CDR3 region has the DNA TGTGCCAGCAGCGAAACCGGACAGATGAACACTGAAGCTTTCTTT. Protein product: CASSETGQMNTEAFF.